This T cell receptor beta chain was sequenced in a study of blood T cell repertoires in COVID-19. For the study at large: The samples span acute and convalescent COVID-19 from the United States, Italy and Spain.

Participants were aged roughly 18 to 90 years, lived in around 22 US areas, and enrolled virtually. The protocol was immunoSEQ multiplex PCR, while the TCRdb copy is restricted to in-frame clones and leaves out a portion. Counted here are more than 300,000 clones, roughly 90% occurring once; the ten biggest clones make up about 18%. CDR1 is LNHDA, CDR2 SQIVND, per germline (reference sequence). V was pared by 7 bases and J by 7 bases, with 6 bases of the junction left unmatched. The CDR3 contains 14 residues. This receptor was identified in a woman aged 25-40 years who had recovered from COVID-19. Sequencing was done on a sample of PBMCs or T cells enriched from blood (not recorded which). The chain has TRBV19 and TRBJ1-4; 10 bases align to TRBD1. For the CDR3, the DNA is TGTGCCAGTACCCCCGGACAGGGGGGTGAAAAACTGTTTTTT. Translated, it gives CASTPGQGGEKLFF.